The clone carrying this T cell receptor beta chain was seen more than once but under ten times. Unmatched junction bases numbered 7, after V lost 2 bases and J lost 2 bases. Looked up from germline, CDR1 is MNHEY and CDR2 is SVGEGT. The CDR3 sequence is 16 residues long. TCRdb reprocessed the RT-PCR reads with MiXCR, giving one entry per CDR3 protein. The table shows just under 550,000 distinct CDR3 sequences, with roughly 25% occurring only once. The record originates from a study of response to subunit inactivated influenza vaccine. This same sample was also part of a study on T cells expressing NK-cell markers. Per that study: A 5'RACE template switching approach incorporating UMIs was used to make TCR beta cDNA. Sorted CD3+CD56+NKG2C+, CD3+CD56+NKG2C- and CD3+CD56-NKG2C+ T cells supplied TCR beta repertoires. Among the eight sequenced donors, seven tested HCMV-seropositive and one tested seronegative. Top CD8+ clonotypes included the dominant CD3+CD56+NKG2C+ clonotypes in six donors. Dominance of the CD3+CD56-NKG2C+ fraction by these clonotypes also held in several donors.

Sequencing was performed on CD4+ T cells sorted from PBMCs, taken roughly 12 days after vaccination. The TCR originated in a middle-aged man who received an inactivated influenza vaccine. The chain combines TRBV6-2 or TRBV6-3 with TRBJ2-7; 9 positions match TRBD2. The CDR3 nucleotides read TGTGCCAGCAGTTACAGGGTGCTAGCGGGAACCTACGAGCAGTACTTC. It codes for CASSYRVLAGTYEQYF.